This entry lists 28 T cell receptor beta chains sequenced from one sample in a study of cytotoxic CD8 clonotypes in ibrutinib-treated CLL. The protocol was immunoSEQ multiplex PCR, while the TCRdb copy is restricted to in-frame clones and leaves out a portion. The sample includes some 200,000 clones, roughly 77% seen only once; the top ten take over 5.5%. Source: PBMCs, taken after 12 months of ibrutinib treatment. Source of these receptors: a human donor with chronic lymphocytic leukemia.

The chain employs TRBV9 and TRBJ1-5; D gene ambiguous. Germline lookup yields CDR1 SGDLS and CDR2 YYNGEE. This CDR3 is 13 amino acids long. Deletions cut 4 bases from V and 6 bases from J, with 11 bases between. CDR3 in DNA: TGTGCCAGCAGCCACCTAGGAGGTCAGCCCCAGCATTTT. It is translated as CASSHLGGQPQHF.

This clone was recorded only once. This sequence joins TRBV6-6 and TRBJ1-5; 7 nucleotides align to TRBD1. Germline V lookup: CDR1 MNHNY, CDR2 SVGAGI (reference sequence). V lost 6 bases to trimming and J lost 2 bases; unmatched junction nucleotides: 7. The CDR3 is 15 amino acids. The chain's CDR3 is CASRPTGIGNQPQHF. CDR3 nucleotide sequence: TGTGCCAGCAGACCGACAGGGATCGGCAATCAGCCCCAGCATTTT.

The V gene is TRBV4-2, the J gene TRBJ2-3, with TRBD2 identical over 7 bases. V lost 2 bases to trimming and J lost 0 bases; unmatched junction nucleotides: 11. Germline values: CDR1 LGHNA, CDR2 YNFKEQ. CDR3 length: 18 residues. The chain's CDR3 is CASSQRTGGNPSTDTQYF. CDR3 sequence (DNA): TGTGCCAGCAGCCAAAGAACGGGAGGCAATCCTAGCACAGATACGCAGTATTTT.

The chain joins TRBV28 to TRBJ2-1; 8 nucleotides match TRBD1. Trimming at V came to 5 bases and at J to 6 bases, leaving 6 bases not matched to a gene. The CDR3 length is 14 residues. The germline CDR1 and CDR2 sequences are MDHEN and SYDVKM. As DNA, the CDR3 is TGTGCCAGCAGTGCCCACAGGGGGAGCAATGAGCAGTTCTTC. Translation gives CASSAHRGSNEQFF.

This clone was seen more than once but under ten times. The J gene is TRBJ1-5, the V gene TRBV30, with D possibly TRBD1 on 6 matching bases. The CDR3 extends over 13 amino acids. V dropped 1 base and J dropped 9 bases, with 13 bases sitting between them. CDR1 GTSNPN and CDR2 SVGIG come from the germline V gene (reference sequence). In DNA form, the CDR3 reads TGTGCCTGGAGTGAAGAAAGGGGGTGGCCCCAGCATTTT. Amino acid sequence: CAWSEERGWPQHF.

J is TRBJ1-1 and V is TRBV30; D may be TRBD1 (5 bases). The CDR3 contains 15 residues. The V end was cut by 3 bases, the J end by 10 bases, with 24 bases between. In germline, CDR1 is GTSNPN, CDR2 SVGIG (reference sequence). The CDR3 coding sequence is TGTGCCTGGAGCATTTCCGCTAAATCCACAAGGGGAGCTTTCTTT. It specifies CAWSISAKSTRGAFF.

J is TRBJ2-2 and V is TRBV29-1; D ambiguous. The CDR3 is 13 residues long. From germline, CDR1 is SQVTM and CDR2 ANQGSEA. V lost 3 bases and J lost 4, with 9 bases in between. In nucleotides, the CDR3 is TGCAGCGTTGATCGGCCCCGCACCGGGGAGCTGTTTTTT. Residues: CSVDRPRTGELFF.

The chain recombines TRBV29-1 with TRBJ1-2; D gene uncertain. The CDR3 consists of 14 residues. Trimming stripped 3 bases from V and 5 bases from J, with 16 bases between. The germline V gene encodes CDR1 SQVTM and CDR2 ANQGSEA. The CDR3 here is CSVDPRLGSYGYTF. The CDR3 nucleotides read TGCAGCGTTGACCCCAGGCTGGGGTCTTATGGCTACACCTTC. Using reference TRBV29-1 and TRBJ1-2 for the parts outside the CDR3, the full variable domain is SAVISQKPSRDICQRGTSLTIQCQVDSQVTMMFWYRQQPGQSLTLIATANQGSEATYESGFVIDKFPISRPNLTFSTLTVSNMSPEDSSIYLCSVDPRLGSYGYTFGSGTRLTVV.

The CDR3 spells CASSGPGWPPYEQYF. The CDR3 bases are TGTGCCAGCAGTGGGCCAGGGTGGCCACCCTACGAGCAGTACTTC. This rearrangement joins TRBV25-1 to TRBJ2-7; weak D call: TRBD1 (5 bases). Germline CDR1 MGHDK, CDR2 SYGVNS. The germline V and J ends were trimmed by 4 bases and 2 bases, with 15 bases remaining between them. The CDR3 loop spans 15 amino acids.

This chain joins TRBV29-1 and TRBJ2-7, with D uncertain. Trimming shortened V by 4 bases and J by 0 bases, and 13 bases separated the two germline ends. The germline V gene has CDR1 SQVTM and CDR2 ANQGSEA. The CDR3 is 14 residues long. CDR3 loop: CSVVGSESSYEQYF. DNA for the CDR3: TGCAGCGTTGTGGGGTCAGAGAGCTCCTACGAGCAGTACTTC.

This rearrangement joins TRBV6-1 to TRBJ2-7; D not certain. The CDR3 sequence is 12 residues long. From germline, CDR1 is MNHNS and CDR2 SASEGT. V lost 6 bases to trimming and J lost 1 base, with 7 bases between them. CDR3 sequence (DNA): TGTGCCAGCAGCCTCCTATCCTACGAGCAGTACTTC. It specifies CASSLLSYEQYF.

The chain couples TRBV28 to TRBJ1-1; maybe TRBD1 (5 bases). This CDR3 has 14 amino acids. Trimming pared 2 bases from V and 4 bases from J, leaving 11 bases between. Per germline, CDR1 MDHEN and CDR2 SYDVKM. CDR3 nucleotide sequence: TGTGCCAGCAGTTTACAGAACGGGGGCACTGAAGCTTTCTTT. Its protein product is CASSLQNGGTEAFF.

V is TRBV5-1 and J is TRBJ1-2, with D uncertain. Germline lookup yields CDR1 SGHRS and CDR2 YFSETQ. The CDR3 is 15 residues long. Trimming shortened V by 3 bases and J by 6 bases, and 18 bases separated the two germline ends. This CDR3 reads CASSSLNRIGNGYTF. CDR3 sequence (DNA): TGCGCCAGCAGCTCCCTAAACCGGATCGGGAATGGCTACACCTTC.

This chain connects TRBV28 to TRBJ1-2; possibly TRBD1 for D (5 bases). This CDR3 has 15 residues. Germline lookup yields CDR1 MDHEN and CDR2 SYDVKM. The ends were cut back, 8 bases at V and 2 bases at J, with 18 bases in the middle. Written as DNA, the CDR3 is TGTGCCAGCCAAAGGGGAGGGAACCTGAACTATGGCTACACCTTC. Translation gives CASQRGGNLNYGYTF.

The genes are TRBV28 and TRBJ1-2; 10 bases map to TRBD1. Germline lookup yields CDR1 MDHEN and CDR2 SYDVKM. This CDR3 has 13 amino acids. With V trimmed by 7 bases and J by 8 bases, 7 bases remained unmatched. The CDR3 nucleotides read TGTGCCAGCATCCGACAGGGGGCGAGCGGCTACACCTTC. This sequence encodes CASIRQGASGYTF.

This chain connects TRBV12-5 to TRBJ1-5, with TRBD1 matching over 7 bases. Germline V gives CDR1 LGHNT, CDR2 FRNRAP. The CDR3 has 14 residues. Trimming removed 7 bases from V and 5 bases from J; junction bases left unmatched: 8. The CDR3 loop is CASATTGLDQPQHF. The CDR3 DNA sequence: TGTGCTAGTGCCACGACAGGGTTGGATCAGCCCCAGCATTTT.

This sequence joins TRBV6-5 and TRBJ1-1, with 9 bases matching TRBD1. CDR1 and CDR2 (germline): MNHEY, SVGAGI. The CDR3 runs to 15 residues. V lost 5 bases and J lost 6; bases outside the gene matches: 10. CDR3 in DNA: TGTGCCAGCAGTGCCTCGGGACAGGGAAGTCCTGAAGCTTTCTTT. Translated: CASSASGQGSPEAFF.

The CDR3 DNA reads TGTGCCAGCAGTTTTTTGGGGAGAGGCTACACCTTC. Encoded protein: CASSFLGRGYTF. This chain connects TRBV28 to TRBJ1-2; D remains ambiguous. The CDR3 totals 12 residues. The V gene's germline CDR1 is MDHEN and CDR2 SYDVKM. Trimming pared 3 bases from V and 8 bases from J, leaving 10 bases between.

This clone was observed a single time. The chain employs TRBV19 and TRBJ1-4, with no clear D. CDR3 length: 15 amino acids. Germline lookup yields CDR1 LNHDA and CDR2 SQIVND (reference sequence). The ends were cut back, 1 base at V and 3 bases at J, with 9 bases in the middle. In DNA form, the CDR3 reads TGTGCCAGTAGTATAGGCCGGAGCTCTAATGAAAAACTGTTTTTT. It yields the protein CASSIGRSSNEKLFF.

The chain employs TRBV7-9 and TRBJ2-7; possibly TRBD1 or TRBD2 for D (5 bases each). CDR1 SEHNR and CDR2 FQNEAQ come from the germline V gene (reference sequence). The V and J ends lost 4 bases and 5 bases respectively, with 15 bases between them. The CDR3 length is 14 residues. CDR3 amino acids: CASSSFTGTDEQYF. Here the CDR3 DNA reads TGTGCCAGCAGCTCTTTTACGGGGACGGACGAGCAGTACTTC.

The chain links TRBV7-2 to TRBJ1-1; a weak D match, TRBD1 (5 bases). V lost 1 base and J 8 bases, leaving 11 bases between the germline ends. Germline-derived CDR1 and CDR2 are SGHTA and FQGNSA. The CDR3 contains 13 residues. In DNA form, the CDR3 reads TGTGCCAGCAGCTTAGTCGGGGGAGCCGAAGCTTTCTTT. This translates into CASSLVGGAEAFF. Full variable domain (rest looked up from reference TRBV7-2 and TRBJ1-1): GAGVSQSPSNKVTEKGKDVELRCDPISGHTALYWYRQSLGQGLEFLIYFQGNSAPDKSGLPSDRFSAERTGGSVSTLTIQRTQQEDSAVYLCASSLVGGAEAFFGQGTRLTVV.

The CDR3 is CASSAQQGAPEKLFF. CDR3 nucleotide sequence: TGTGCCAGCAGCGCCCAACAGGGGGCCCCGGAAAAACTGTTTTTT. The V and J genes are TRBV9 and TRBJ1-4; the match to TRBD1 covers 9 bases. The CDR3 has 15 residues. J lost 8 bases, V lost 3 bases, and 8 bases had no gene match. Germline loops: CDR1 SGDLS, CDR2 YYNGEE.

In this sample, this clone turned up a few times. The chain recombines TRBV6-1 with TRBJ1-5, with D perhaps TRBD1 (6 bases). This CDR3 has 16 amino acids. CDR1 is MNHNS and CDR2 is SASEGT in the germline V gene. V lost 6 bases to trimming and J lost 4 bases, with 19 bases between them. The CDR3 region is CASREYPTGVNQPQHF. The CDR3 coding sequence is TGTGCCAGCAGAGAATACCCGACAGGAGTGAATCAGCCCCAGCATTTT.

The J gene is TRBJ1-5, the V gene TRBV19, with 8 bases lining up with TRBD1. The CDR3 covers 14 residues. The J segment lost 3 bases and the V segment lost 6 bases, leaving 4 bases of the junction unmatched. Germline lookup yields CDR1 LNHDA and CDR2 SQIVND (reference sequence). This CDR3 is CASRGDRLNQPQHF. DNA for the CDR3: TGTGCCAGTAGAGGGGACAGGCTCAATCAGCCCCAGCATTTT.

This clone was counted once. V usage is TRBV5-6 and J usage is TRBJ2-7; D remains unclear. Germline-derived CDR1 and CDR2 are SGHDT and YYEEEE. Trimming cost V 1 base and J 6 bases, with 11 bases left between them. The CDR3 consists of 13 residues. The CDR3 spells CASSLRPLVEQYF. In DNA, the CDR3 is TGTGCCAGCAGCTTGAGACCCCTCGTCGAGCAGTACTTC.

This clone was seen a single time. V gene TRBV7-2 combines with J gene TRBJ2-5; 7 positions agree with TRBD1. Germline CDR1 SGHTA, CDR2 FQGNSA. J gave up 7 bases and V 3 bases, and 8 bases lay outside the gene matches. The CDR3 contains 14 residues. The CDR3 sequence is CASSLAGGGGTQYF. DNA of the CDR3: TGTGCCAGCAGCTTGGCAGGGGGTGGTGGGACCCAGTACTTC.

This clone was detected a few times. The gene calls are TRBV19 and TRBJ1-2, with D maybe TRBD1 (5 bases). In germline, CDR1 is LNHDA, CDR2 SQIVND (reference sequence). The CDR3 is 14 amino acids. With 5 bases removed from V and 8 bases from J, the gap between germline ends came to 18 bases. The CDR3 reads CASSRSRGGNGYTF. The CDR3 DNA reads TGTGCCAGTAGTCGGTCCCGGGGGGGGAACGGCTACACCTTC.

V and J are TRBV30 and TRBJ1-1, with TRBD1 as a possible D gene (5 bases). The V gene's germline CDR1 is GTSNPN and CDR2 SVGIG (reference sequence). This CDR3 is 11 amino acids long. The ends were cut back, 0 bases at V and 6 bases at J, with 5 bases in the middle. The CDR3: CAWSVGAEAFF. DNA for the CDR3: TGTGCCTGGAGTGTAGGGGCTGAAGCTTTCTTT.